This T cell receptor beta chain originates from a study of cytomegalovirus exposure and HLA in healthy donors. Study context: Both the 120 or so validation repertoires and the roughly 640 first-cohort repertoires used the same platform, as reported by a later analysis. Study findings and constraints: Associated with cytomegalovirus, according to the listing, were 150 to 200 TCR beta chains. That first-cohort TCR clusters tended to co-occur in the 130 or so validation repertoires was found in a later analysis. Reportedly, diagnosis of cytomegalovirus status by the classifier showed high specificity and sensitivity.

This table comes from immunoSEQ multiplex PCR, and its TCRdb copy is limited to in-frame clones, with some not included. The sample shows approximately 73,000 clones, 85% to 95% of them seen only once. On this clone itself: Its antigen is unknown.

Sequenced sample: PBMCs. This sequence was found in a young man in good health and CMV-seronegative.

The CDR3: CASSIGGGHSNQPQHF. In DNA, the CDR3 is TGTGCCAGTAGTATAGGTGGGGGACATAGCAATCAGCCCCAGCATTTT. V is TRBV19 and J is TRBJ1-5, with a possible D match to TRBD1 (6 bases). The CDR3 contains 16 residues. V lost 1 base, J lost 0 bases, and 10 bases lay in between. The germline gives CDR1 LNHDA, CDR2 SQIVND (reference sequence).